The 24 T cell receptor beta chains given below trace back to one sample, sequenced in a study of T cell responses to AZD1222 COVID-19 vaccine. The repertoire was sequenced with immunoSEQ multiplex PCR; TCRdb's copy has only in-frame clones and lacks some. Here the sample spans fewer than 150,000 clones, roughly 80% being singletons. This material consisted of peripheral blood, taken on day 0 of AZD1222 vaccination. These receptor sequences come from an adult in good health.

CDR3 loop: CASRVPGQGKQPQHF. The CDR3 nucleotides read TGTGCCAGCAGAGTACCGGGACAGGGAAAACAGCCCCAGCATTTT. This chain joins TRBV6-5 and TRBJ1-5; 9 nucleotides agree with TRBD1. CDR3 length: 15 amino acids. V shed 6 bases and J 7 bases; nucleotides not matched to a gene: 10. Per the germline V gene, CDR1 is MNHEY and CDR2 is SVGAGI.

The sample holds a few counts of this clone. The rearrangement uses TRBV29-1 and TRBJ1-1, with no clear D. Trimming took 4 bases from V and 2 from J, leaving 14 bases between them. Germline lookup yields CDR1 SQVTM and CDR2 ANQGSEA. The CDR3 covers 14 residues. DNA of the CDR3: TGCAGCGTTGTCTCATCCGGGTTTAACACTGAAGCTTTCTTT. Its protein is CSVVSSGFNTEAFF.

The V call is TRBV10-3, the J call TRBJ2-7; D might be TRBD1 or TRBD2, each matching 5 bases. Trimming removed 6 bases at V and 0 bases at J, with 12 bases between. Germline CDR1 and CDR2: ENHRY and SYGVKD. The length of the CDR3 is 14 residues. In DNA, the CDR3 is TGTGCCATCAGCTCCGGGACGGACTCCTACGAGCAGTACTTC. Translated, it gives CAISSGTDSYEQYF.

The CDR3 bases are TGTGCCAGCACTCCGGACAGGAATCAGCCCCAGCATTTT. Translating it yields CASTPDRNQPQHF. The chain employs TRBV12-3 or TRBV12-4 and TRBJ1-5, with 7 bases aligning to TRBD1. The CDR3 has 13 residues. V dropped 7 bases and J dropped 4; count of bases not matched to a gene: 4.

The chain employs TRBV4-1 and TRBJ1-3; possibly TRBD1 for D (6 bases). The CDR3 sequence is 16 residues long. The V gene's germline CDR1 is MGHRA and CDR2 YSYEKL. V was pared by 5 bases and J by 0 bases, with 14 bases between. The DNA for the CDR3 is TGCGCCAGCAGCGATCCCGGGGGCCGCTCTGGAAACACCATATATTTT. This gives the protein CASSDPGGRSGNTIYF.

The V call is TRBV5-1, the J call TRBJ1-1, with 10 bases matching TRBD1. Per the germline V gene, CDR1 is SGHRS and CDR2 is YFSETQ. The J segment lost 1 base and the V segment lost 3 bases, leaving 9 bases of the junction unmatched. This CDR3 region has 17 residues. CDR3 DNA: TGCGCCAGCAGCTCAGGACAGGGGGTACTACCGAACACTGAAGCTTTCTTT. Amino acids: CASSSGQGVLPNTEAFF.

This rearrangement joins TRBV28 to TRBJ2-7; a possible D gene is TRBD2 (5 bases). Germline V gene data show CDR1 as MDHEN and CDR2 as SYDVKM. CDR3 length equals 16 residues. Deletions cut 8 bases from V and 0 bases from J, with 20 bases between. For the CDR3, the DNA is TGTGCCAGCGGGCCACTCCTGGAGGTGAGCTCCTACGAGCAGTACTTC. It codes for CASGPLLEVSSYEQYF.

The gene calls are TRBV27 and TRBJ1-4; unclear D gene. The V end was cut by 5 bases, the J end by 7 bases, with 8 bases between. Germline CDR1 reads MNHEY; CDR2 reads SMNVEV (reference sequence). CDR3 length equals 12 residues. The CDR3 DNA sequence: TGTGCCAGCAGTCACGTCGGTGAAAAACTGTTTTTT. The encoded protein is CASSHVGEKLFF.

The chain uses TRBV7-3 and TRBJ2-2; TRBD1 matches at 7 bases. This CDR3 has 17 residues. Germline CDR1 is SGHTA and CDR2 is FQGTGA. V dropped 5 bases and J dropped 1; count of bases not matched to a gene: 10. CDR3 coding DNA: TGTGCCAGCAGCCCAAACCCGGGACAGTGGAACACCGGGGAGCTGTTTTTT. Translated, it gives CASSPNPGQWNTGELFF.

CDR3 sequence reads: CASSLGTETNTEAFF. The CDR3 DNA sequence: TGTGCCAGCAGCTTAGGGACAGAGACGAACACTGAAGCTTTCTTT. The chain combines TRBV7-6 with TRBJ1-1, with D possibly being TRBD1 (6 bases). The V end was cut by 1 base, the J end by 1 base, with 10 bases between. Germline V gene lookup returns CDR1 SGHVS and CDR2 FNYEAQ. This CDR3 has 15 residues.

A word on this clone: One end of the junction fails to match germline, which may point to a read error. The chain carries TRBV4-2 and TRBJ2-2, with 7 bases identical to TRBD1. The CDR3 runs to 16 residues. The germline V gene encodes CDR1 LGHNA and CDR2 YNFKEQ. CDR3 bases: TGTGCCAGCAGCCAAGGCCAGGGGGACCGGTCCGGGGAGCTATTTTTT. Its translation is CASSQGQGDRSGELFF.

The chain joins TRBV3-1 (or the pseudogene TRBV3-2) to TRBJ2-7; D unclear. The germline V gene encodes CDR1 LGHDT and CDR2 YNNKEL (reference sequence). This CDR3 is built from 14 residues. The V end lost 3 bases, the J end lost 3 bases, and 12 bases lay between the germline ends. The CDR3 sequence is CASSQMDGHYEQYF. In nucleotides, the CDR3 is TGTGCCAGCAGCCAGATGGACGGCCACTACGAGCAGTACTTC.

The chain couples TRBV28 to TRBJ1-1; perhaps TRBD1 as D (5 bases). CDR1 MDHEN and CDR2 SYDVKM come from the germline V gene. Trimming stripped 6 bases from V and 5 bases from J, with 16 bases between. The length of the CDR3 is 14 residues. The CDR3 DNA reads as TGTGCCAGCAGCCCTCCTGGGGCCGGGACTGAAGCTTTCTTT. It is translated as CASSPPGAGTEAFF.

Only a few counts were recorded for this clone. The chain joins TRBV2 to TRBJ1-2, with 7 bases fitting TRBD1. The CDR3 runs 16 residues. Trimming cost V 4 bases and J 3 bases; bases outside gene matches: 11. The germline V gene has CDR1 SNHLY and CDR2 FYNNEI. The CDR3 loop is CASSASNRGGDYGYTF. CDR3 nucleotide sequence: TGTGCCAGCAGTGCTTCGAACAGGGGAGGGGACTATGGCTACACCTTC.

CDR3 amino acids: CASRPHRAPTNEKLFF. The CDR3 region has the DNA TGTGCCAGCAGACCTCACAGGGCACCGACTAATGAAAAACTGTTTTTT. V gene TRBV27 combines with J gene TRBJ1-4; possible D gene TRBD1, 6 bases. The germline V gene has CDR1 MNHEY and CDR2 SMNVEV (reference sequence). Trimming removed 6 bases at V and 2 bases at J, with 16 bases between. The CDR3 extends over 16 amino acids.

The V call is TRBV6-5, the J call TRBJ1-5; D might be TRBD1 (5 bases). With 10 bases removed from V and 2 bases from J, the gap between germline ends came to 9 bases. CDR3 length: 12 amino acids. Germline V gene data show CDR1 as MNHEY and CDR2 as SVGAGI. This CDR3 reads CATGGGNQPQHF. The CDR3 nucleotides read TGTGCCACGGGGGGAGGCAATCAGCCCCAGCATTTT.

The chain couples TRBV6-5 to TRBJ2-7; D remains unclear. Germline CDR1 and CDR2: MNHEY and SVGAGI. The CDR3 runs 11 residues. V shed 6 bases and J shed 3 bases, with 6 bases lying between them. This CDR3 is CASSRNYEQYF. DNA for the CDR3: TGTGCCAGCAGCAGGAACTACGAGCAGTACTTC.

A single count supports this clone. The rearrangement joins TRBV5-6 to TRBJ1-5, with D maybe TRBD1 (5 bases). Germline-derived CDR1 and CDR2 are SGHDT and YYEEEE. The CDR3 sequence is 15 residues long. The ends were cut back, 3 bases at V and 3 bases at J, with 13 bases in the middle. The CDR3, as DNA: TGTGCCAGCAGCTCAGGGTTAAGTCCCAATCAGCCCCAGCATTTT. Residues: CASSSGLSPNQPQHF.

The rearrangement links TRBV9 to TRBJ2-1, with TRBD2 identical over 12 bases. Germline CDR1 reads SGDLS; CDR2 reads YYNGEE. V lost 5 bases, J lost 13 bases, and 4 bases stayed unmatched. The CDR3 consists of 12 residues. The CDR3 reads CASRGLAGIQFF. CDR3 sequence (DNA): TGTGCCAGCAGAGGACTAGCGGGGATTCAGTTCTTC.

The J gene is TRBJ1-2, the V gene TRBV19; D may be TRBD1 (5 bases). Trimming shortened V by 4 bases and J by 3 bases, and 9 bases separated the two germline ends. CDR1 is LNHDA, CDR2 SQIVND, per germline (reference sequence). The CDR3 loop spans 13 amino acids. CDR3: CASSTRQHYGYTF. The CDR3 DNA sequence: TGTGCCAGTAGTACTCGACAGCACTATGGCTACACCTTC.

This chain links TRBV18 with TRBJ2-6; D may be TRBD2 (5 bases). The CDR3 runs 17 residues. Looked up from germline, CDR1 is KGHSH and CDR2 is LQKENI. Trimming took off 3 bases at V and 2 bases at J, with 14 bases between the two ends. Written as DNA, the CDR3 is TGTGCCAGCTCACCCTTGGTGCCCGGGGCTGGGGCCAACGTCCTGACTTTC. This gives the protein CASSPLVPGAGANVLTF.

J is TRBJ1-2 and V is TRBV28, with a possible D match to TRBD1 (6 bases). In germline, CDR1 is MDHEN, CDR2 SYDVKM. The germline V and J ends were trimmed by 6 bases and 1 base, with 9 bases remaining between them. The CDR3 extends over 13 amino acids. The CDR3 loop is CASRADSNYGYTF. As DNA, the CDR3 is TGTGCCAGCAGGGCGGACAGTAACTATGGCTACACCTTC.

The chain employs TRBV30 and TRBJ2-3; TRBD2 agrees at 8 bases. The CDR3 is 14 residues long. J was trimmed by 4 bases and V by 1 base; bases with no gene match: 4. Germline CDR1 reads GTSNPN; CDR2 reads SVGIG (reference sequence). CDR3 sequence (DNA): TGTGCCTGGAGTGCCGGGGGGGCCCCAGATACGCAGTATTTT. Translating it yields CAWSAGGAPDTQYF.

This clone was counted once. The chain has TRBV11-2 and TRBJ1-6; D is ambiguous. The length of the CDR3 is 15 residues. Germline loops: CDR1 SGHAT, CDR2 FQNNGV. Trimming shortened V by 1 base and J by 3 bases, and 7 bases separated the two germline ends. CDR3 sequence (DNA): TGTGCCAGCAGCTTAGCGTCCGACTATAATTCACCCCTCCACTTT. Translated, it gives CASSLASDYNSPLHF.